This record concerns one T cell receptor (beta chain) sequence. The data belong to a study of blood T cell repertoires in COVID-19. CDR1 and CDR2 (germline): SGHNT, YYREEE (reference sequence). V shed 0 bases and J 0 bases; nucleotides not matched to a gene: 3. This CDR3 contains 16 residues. Measured with immunoSEQ multiplex PCR; TCRdb has only the in-frame clones, and not every one. This table has about 210,000 clones, 80% appearing once. The specimen sequenced was PBMCs or T cells enriched from blood (not recorded which). The receptor's source is a man in his thirties or forties with acute COVID-19. The chain recombines TRBV5-4 with TRBJ2-3, with 8 bases matching TRBD2. The CDR3 bases are TGTGCCAGCAGCTTGGCCCTAGCGGGTAGCACAGATACGCAGTATTTT. Translation: CASSLALAGSTDTQYF.